The 15 T cell receptor beta chains below all came from one sample that was sequenced in a study of blood T cell repertoires in COVID-19. Profiling relied on immunoSEQ multiplex PCR, and the TCRdb table lists in-frame clones only, not all of them. The sample lists about 330,000 clones, about 87% seen once, with around 10% in the top ten. The sequenced sample consisted of peripheral blood. The receptors shown here come from a man aged 25 to 40 with COVID-19, enrolled during active disease.

The chain couples TRBV4-3 to TRBJ2-7; 14 bases align to TRBD2. The germline CDR1 and CDR2 sequences are LGHNA and YSLEER. Trimming removed 3 bases from V and 3 bases from J; junction bases left unmatched: 10. The CDR3 has 18 amino acids. DNA for the CDR3: TGCGCCAGCAGCCAGGAAAGACTAGCGGGAGGGCTTTACTACGAGCAGTACTTC. It is translated as CASSQERLAGGLYYEQYF.

The rearrangement links TRBV30 to TRBJ2-3; possibly TRBD1 for D (8 bases). V was shortened by 6 bases and J by 3 bases, with 19 bases between the two germline ends. This CDR3 contains 15 residues. The V gene's germline CDR1 is GTSNPN and CDR2 SVGIG (reference sequence). As DNA, the CDR3 is TGTGCCTGTCCCGCCGACAGGGGAGGGACAGATACGCAGTATTTT. Its translation: CACPADRGGTDTQYF.

The rearrangement joins TRBV29-1 to TRBJ2-5, with D tentatively TRBD1 (5 bases). This CDR3 is 11 amino acids long. The germline gives CDR1 SQVTM, CDR2 ANQGSEA. With 0 bases removed from V and 9 bases from J, the gap between germline ends came to 8 bases. CDR3 DNA: TGCAGCGTTGAAGATCAGGGTGCCCAGTACTTC. Its translation is CSVEDQGAQYF. Based on the CDR3 plus reference TRBV29-1 and TRBJ2-5, the full variable domain is SAVISQKPSRDICQRGTSLTIQCQVDSQVTMMFWYRQQPGQSLTLIATANQGSEATYESGFVIDKFPISRPNLTFSTLTVSNMSPEDSSIYLCSVEDQGAQYFGPGTRLLVL.

Here the CDR3 DNA reads TGTGCCAGCAGCTTAGACAATAGAGAGACCCAGTACTTC. Translated, it gives CASSLDNRETQYF. The chain combines TRBV11-3 with TRBJ2-5; D gene unclear. V was trimmed by 0 bases and J by 4 bases, leaving 6 bases between them. This CDR3 is 13 amino acids long. Germline CDR1 and CDR2: SGHNT and YENEEA.

In DNA form, the CDR3 reads TGTGCCAGTACTCCAAGGACAGGGGGCACAGATACGCAGTATTTT. This translates into CASTPRTGGTDTQYF. This chain uses TRBV19 with TRBJ2-3, with 9 positions matching TRBD1. The CDR3 extends over 15 amino acids. Germline-derived CDR1 and CDR2 are LNHDA and SQIVND (reference sequence). V dropped 7 bases and J dropped 1; count of bases not matched to a gene: 6.

The V call is TRBV10-3, the J call TRBJ2-1, with 7 positions matching TRBD2. V was clipped by 3 bases and J by 4 bases; unmatched bases: 3. This CDR3 has 14 residues. The germline CDR1 and CDR2 sequences are ENHRY and SYGVKD. The CDR3, as DNA: TGTGCCATCAGTGACCCTAGCGGATACAATGAGCAGTTCTTC. Translating it yields CAISDPSGYNEQFF.

The gene calls are TRBV9 and TRBJ2-1; 9 nucleotides align to TRBD1. Germline CDR1 SGDLS, CDR2 YYNGEE. CDR3 length: 15 residues. V shed 0 bases, J shed 7 bases, and the junction held 5 bases outside the gene matches. The CDR3 region is CASSVEGTGFNEQFF. CDR3 coding DNA: TGTGCCAGCAGCGTAGAGGGGACAGGGTTTAATGAGCAGTTCTTC.

The rearrangement joins TRBV4-1 to TRBJ1-4; D is unresolved. This CDR3 comprises 13 residues. Germline V lookup: CDR1 MGHRA, CDR2 YSYEKL. The ends were cut back, 5 bases at V and 8 bases at J, with 12 bases in the middle. The DNA for the CDR3 is TGCGCCAGCAGCACCTTACTAGGAGAAAAACTGTTTTTT. Protein: CASSTLLGEKLFF.

This chain links TRBV27 with TRBJ2-1, with 7 bases lining up with TRBD2. The CDR3 covers 15 residues. V shed 5 bases and J 10 bases; nucleotides not matched to a gene: 14. Per the germline V gene, CDR1 is MNHEY and CDR2 is SMNVEV (reference sequence). CDR3 region: CASSPLRTTSREQFF. CDR3 sequence (DNA): TGTGCCAGCAGTCCCCTTCGAACGACTAGCAGGGAGCAGTTCTTC.

The genes are TRBV5-1 and TRBJ1-3; unclear D gene. The CDR3 has 13 amino acids. V dropped 4 bases and J dropped 2 bases, with 7 bases sitting between them. Germline lookup yields CDR1 SGHRS and CDR2 YFSETQ. The CDR3: CASSMGAGNTIYF. The CDR3 coding sequence is TGCGCCAGCAGCATGGGCGCTGGAAACACCATATATTTT.

This chain joins TRBV18 and TRBJ1-6; TRBD1 matches at 10 bases. The germline gives CDR1 KGHSH, CDR2 LQKENI. The CDR3 covers 17 residues. V shed 3 bases, J shed 13 bases, and the junction held 15 bases outside the gene matches. CDR3 sequence reads: CASSPPGAGQGISPLHF. The CDR3 DNA reads TGTGCCAGCTCACCTCCGGGAGCGGGACAGGGGATTTCCCCCCTCCACTTT.

CDR3 sequence reads: CASSTGTGGETQYF. The CDR3 nucleotides are TGTGCCAGCAGCACCGGGACAGGTGGAGAGACCCAGTACTTC. The V and J genes are TRBV7-3 and TRBJ2-5, with 8 positions matching TRBD1. The CDR3 length is 14 residues. Germline V lookup: CDR1 SGHTA, CDR2 FQGTGA. The trim removed 5 bases at V and 4 bases at J, leaving 6 bases unmatched.

The chain is built from TRBV4-3 and TRBJ1-2; the D gene is possibly TRBD1 (5 bases). This CDR3 region has 15 residues. Germline values: CDR1 LGHNA, CDR2 YSLEER. Trimming took 1 base from V and 4 from J, leaving 13 bases between them. This chain's CDR3 is CASSQGTRDAYGYTF. The CDR3 DNA follows: TGCGCCAGCAGCCAAGGGACAAGAGATGCCTATGGCTACACCTTC.

The chain couples TRBV5-8 to TRBJ1-1; D is perhaps TRBD1 (5 bases). The germline V and J ends were trimmed by 3 bases and 8 bases, with 17 bases remaining between them. This CDR3 is built from 14 residues. CDR1 and CDR2 from the germline V gene are SGHTS and YDEGEE. CDR3 DNA: TGTGCCAGCAGCTACCCTCCGTGGGGCTTCGAAGCTTTCTTT. Translation gives CASSYPPWGFEAFF.

This chain joins TRBV12-3 or TRBV12-4 and TRBJ1-2; D unclear. V lost 7 bases and J lost 2, with 11 bases in between. This CDR3 region has 13 residues. CDR3 sequence (DNA): TGTGCCAGCACGAGGGAATTGAACTATGGCTACACCTTC. It specifies CASTRELNYGYTF.